Sequencing of this TCR beta chain was carried out in a study of control samples from healthy donors and cancer patients. This clone was seen a single time. Data came from immunoSEQ multiplex PCR; TCRdb stores just in-frame clones and leaves some out. The sample has some 130,000 clones; roughly 94% are singletons. The V end lost 6 bases, the J end lost 3 bases, and 20 bases lay between the germline ends. The CDR3 length is 17 residues. Germline values: CDR1 SEHNR, CDR2 FQNEAQ (reference sequence). This chain links TRBV7-9 with TRBJ1-4; D is undetermined. Sequencing was performed on blood. This clonotype was obtained from a man aged 30-40 years in good health. CDR3 in DNA: TGTGCCAGCAGTCACACCCGGGTGAGGCTACCTAATGAAAAACTGTTTTTT. Translating it yields CASSHTRVRLPNEKLFF.